The rows below give T cell receptor beta chains drawn from one sample of a study of PD-1 blockade in classical Hodgkin lymphoma. Here immunoSEQ multiplex PCR was the method, and the copy in TCRdb shows in-frame clones only, minus some. The sample has 21,000 or so clones; around 70% are singletons. Source: peripheral blood mononuclear cells (PBMCs), taken at baseline. Receptors originate from a human donor with classical Hodgkin lymphoma. The CDR3 runs from the conserved cysteine through the conserved F or W. The D gene is left open where the match is weak. Some rows have no size entry. The others give once, few or many, or a class for an expanded clone.

NA,TRBJ1-1,NA,TRBV5-6,CASSLLGQLNTEAFF,TGTGCCAGCAGCTTATTAGGACAGCTGAACACTGAAGCTTTCTTT
NA,TRBJ2-3,TRBD1,TRBV15,CATSLQGVQPHTDTQYF,TGTGCCACCAGTCTACAGGGGGTCCAACCCCACACAGATACGCAGTATTTT
NA,TRBJ1-1,NA,TRBV6-5,CASSYGGAEAFF,TGTGCCAGCAGTTACGGGGGCGCTGAAGCTTTCTTT
NA,TRBJ2-7,NA,TRBV7-2,CASSLGMRSSSYEQYF,TGTGCCAGCAGCTTAGGGATGAGGAGCAGCTCCTACGAGCAGTACTTC
hyperexpanded,TRBJ1-4,NA,TRBV11-2,CASSKGTGEKLFF,TGTGCCAGCAGCAAGGGGACGGGGGAAAAACTGTTTTTT
NA,TRBJ2-1,NA,TRBV5-8,CASSSFDGYGVDNEQFF,TGTGCCAGCAGCTCCTTCGACGGCTACGGGGTGGACAATGAGCAGTTCTTC
NA,TRBJ2-7,NA,TRBV4-3,CASSQVIGHEQYF,TGCGCCAGCAGCCAAGTGATCGGACACGAGCAGTACTTC
few,TRBJ1-2,NA,TRBV11-2,CASSLSEGGGYGYTF,TGTGCCAGCAGCTTAAGTGAGGGGGGCGGCTATGGCTACACCTTC
NA,TRBJ1-1,NA,TRBV25-1,CASSAQGRDTEAFF,TGTGCCAGCAGTGCCCAGGGGCGGGACACTGAAGCTTTCTTT
NA,TRBJ1-5,NA,TRBV2,CASSEAQSRNQPQHF,TGTGCCAGCAGTGAAGCCCAAAGCCGGAATCAGCCCCAGCATTTT
NA,TRBJ2-7,TRBD2,TRBV27,CASSLSAVGGAHYEQYF,TGTGCCAGCAGTTTATCGGCTGTCGGGGGGGCCCACTACGAGCAGTACTTC
NA,TRBJ2-7,NA,TRBV7-9,CASSLDTAYEQYF,TGTGCCAGCAGTCTGGACACTGCCTACGAGCAGTACTTC
NA,TRBJ2-5,TRBD2,TRBV29-1,CSTIGLAGGETQYF,TGCAGCACGATCGGACTAGCGGGGGGGGAGACCCAGTACTTC
NA,TRBJ2-5,TRBD1,TRBV28,CASSFQGATEETQYF,TGTGCCAGCAGTTTCCAGGGGGCGACAGAAGAGACCCAGTACTTC
many,TRBJ1-1,NA,TRBV11-3,CASSLESGGVNEAFF,TGTGCCAGCAGCTTAGAGTCCGGGGGCGTAAATGAAGCTTTCTTT
NA,TRBJ2-5,NA,TRBV7-9,CASSLDQGPQYF,TGTGCCAGCAGCTTAGACCAGGGGCCCCAGTACTTC
NA,TRBJ2-1,TRBD2,TRBV9,CASSSSGSPYNEQFF,TGTGCCAGCAGCTCTAGCGGGAGTCCCTACAATGAGCAGTTCTTC
few,TRBJ2-2,TRBD2,TRBV10-2,CASRLMGGTGELFF,TGCGCCAGCCGATTGATGGGGGGGACCGGGGAGCTGTTTTTT
NA,TRBJ2-6,TRBD1,TRBV7-2,CASSWDSSGANVLTF,TGTGCCAGCAGCTGGGACAGCTCTGGGGCCAACGTCCTGACTTTC
NA,TRBJ1-5,NA,TRBV30,CAWSLRGFQPQHF,TGTGCCTGGAGTCTGCGGGGTTTTCAGCCCCAGCATTTT
medium-sized,TRBJ2-2,TRBD1,TRBV30,CAWGPWDRAAGELFF,TGTGCCTGGGGACCTTGGGACAGGGCCGCCGGGGAGCTGTTTTTT
NA,TRBJ2-7,NA,TRBV7-6,CASSLNPARDEQYF,TGTGCCAGCAGCTTAAACCCCGCAAGGGACGAGCAGTACTTC
once,TRBJ2-6,NA,TRBV5-6,CASSLGTGANVLTF,TGTGCCAGCAGCTTGGGAACTGGGGCCAACGTCCTGACTTTC
NA,TRBJ2-7,NA,TRBV28,CASTSTYEQYF,TGTGCCAGCACTTCCACCTACGAGCAGTACTTC
NA,TRBJ1-5,NA,TRBV28,CASSPHLRVSYAEPQHF,TGTGCCAGCAGTCCTCACCTCCGGGTTAGTTACGCGGAGCCCCAGCATTTT
NA,TRBJ2-2,TRBD1,TRBV4-1,CASKGTGNTGELFF,TGCGCCAGCAAAGGGACAGGGAACACCGGGGAGCTGTTTTTT
NA,TRBJ1-1,NA,TRBV19,CASTLGPANTEAFF,TGTGCCAGTACCCTGGGACCCGCCAACACTGAAGCTTTCTTT
NA,TRBJ2-3,NA,TRBV10-3,CAIKGGAGTDTQYF,TGTGCCATCAAGGGGGGCGCTGGCACAGATACGCAGTATTTT
NA,TRBJ2-6,NA,TRBV5-6,CASSLAVEGSVLTF,TGTGCCAGCAGCTTGGCCGTTGAGGGTAGCGTCCTGACTTTC
NA,TRBJ2-7,TRBD1,TRBV6-5,CASSRQGLYEQYF,TGTGCCAGCAGTCGACAGGGTTTATACGAGCAGTACTTC
NA,TRBJ2-7,NA,TRBV19,CASSIGRRGGEQYF,TGTGCCAGTAGTATAGGGAGGAGGGGAGGCGAGCAGTACTTC
NA,TRBJ2-7,TRBD1,TRBV4-1,CASSRGTGGTYEQYF,TGCGCCAGCAGCCGGGGGACAGGGGGAACCTACGAGCAGTACTTC
NA,TRBJ2-5,NA,TRBV7-2,CASSLGGGKETQYF,TGTGCCAGCAGCCTAGGAGGGGGGAAAGAGACCCAGTACTTC
NA,TRBJ2-1,TRBD1,TRBV7-2,CASTIQGSSYNEQFF,TGTGCCAGCACCATACAGGGGTCCTCCTACAATGAGCAGTTCTTC
many,TRBJ1-1,NA,TRBV7-9,CASSPGRALGAFF,TGTGCCAGCAGCCCCGGAAGGGCCTTGGGAGCTTTCTTT
NA,TRBJ1-3,NA,TRBV7-2,CASSLLFDTISGNTIYF,TGTGCCAGCAGCTTACTCTTTGATACCATCTCTGGAAACACCATATATTTT
few,TRBJ2-7,TRBD1,TRBV27,CASREGNRDRFYEQYF,TGTGCCAGCAGGGAAGGAAACCGGGACAGATTCTACGAGCAGTACTTC
NA,TRBJ1-3,NA,TRBV7-6,CASSPTSRRYSGNTIYF,TGTGCCAGCAGCCCCACATCCCGAAGGTACTCTGGAAACACCATATATTTT
medium-sized,TRBJ2-7,NA,TRBV4-3,CASSQDRARDFTYEQYF,TGCGCCAGCAGCCAAGATAGGGCCCGGGACTTCACCTACGAGCAGTACTTC
NA,TRBJ1-1,NA,TRBV7-9,CASSFAENTEAFF,TGTGCCAGCAGCTTCGCGGAGAACACTGAAGCTTTCTTT
NA,TRBJ2-4,TRBD1,TRBV5-5,CASSSNDRVAKNIQYF,TGTGCCAGCAGCTCCAACGACAGGGTAGCCAAAAACATTCAGTACTTC
NA,TRBJ2-1,NA,TRBV9,CASSVAASFDNEQFF,TGTGCCAGCAGCGTAGCGGCTAGTTTCGACAATGAGCAGTTCTTC
NA,TRBJ2-7,NA,TRBV10-3,CAISESRQGDYEQYF,TGTGCCATCAGTGAGTCGCGGCAGGGTGACTACGAGCAGTACTTC
few,TRBJ1-1,NA,TRBV6-1,CASSGFRGRPEAFF,TGTGCCAGCAGCGGCTTCAGGGGTAGGCCTGAAGCTTTCTTT
once,TRBJ2-5,NA,TRBV11-2,CASRLDRQETQYF,TGTGCCAGCAGATTGGACCGGCAAGAGACCCAGTACTTC
NA,TRBJ1-4,NA,TRBV5-8,CASSFRQGGEKLFF,TGTGCCAGCAGCTTCCGTCAGGGCGGTGAAAAACTGTTTTTT